This T cell receptor (beta chain) was documented in a study of molecular identifiers for immune sequencing clone quantification. Study-wide background: In replicates, RNA from roughly 18,000 or 92,000 naive CD8 cells was split five ways, four sequenced. General study results and limits: Jurkat TCR RNA spiked in from one cell reportedly remained identifiable amid about a million naive cells.

Each CDR3 protein gets one entry after TCRdb re-called the PCR reads with MiXCR. Among some 320,000 distinct CDR3 sequences listed, around 21% were seen once. The CDR3 is 17 amino acids. Germline values: CDR1 MDHEN, CDR2 SYDVKM. Trimming removed 6 bases at V and 2 bases at J, with 21 bases between. About this clonotype: Antigen unknown. This sequence may be a read error, since a much larger clone differs from it by one base.

Naive CD8 T cell sorting was performed on the CD8+CD4-CCR7+CD45RA+ phenotype. Sequenced sample: naive CD8+ T cells from blood, with Jurkat cell RNA spiked in. The subset here: FACS-sorted CD8+CD4-CCR7+CD45RA+ naive T cells. This chain connects TRBV28 to TRBJ2-3; possibly TRBD1 for D (5 bases). This clonotype originated in a human donor in good health. Some libraries in this study had Jurkat cell RNA spiked in. The CDR3 nucleotides read TGTGCCAGCAGCTTACCGACAGCTGGGCCTGACACAGATACGCAGTATTTT. Translated: CASSLPTAGPDTDTQYF.